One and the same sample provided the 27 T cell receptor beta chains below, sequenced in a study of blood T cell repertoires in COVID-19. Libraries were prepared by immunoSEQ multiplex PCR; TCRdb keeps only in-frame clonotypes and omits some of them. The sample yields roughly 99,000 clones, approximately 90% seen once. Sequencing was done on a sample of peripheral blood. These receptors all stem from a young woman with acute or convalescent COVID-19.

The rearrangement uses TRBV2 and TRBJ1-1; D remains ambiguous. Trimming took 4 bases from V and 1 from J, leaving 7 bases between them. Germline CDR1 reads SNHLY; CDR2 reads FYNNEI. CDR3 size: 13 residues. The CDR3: CASSVEGNTEAFF. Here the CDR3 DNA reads TGTGCCAGCAGTGTGGAGGGGAACACTGAAGCTTTCTTT.

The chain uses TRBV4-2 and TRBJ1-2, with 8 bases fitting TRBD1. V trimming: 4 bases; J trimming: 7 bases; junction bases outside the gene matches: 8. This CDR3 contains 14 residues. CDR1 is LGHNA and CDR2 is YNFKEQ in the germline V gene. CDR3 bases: TGTGCCAGCAGCCTCGAGACAGGGGATCGTGGCTACACCTTC. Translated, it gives CASSLETGDRGYTF.

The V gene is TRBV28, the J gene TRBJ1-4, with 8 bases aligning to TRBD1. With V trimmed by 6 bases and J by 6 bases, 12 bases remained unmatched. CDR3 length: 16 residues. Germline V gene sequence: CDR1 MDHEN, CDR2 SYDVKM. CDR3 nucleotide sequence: TGTGCCAGCAGATACCTTGGGCAGGGGGCGGATGAAAAACTGTTTTTT. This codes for CASRYLGQGADEKLFF.

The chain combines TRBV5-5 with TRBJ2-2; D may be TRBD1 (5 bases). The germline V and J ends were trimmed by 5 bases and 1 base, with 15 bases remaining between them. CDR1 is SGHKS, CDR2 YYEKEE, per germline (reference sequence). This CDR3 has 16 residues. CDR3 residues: CASSLQFTGNTGELFF. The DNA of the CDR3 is TGTGCCAGCAGTTTACAGTTTACAGGGAACACCGGGGAGCTGTTTTTT.

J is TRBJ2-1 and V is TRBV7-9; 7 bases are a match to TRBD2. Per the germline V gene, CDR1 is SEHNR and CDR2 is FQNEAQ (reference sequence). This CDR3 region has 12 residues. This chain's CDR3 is CVWRELGNEQFF. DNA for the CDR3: TGTGTATGGCGGGAGTTAGGTAATGAGCAGTTCTTC.

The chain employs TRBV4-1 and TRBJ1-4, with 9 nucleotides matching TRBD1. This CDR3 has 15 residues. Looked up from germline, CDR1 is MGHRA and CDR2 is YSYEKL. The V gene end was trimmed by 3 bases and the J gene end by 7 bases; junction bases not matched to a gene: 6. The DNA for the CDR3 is TGCGCCAGCAGCCAGGAAGACAGGGGGGGTGAAAAACTGTTTTTT. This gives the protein CASSQEDRGGEKLFF.

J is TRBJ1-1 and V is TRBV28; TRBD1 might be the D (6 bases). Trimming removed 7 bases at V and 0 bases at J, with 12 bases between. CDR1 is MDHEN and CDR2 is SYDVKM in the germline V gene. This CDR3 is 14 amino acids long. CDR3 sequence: CASTLDSLNTEAFF. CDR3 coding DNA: TGTGCCAGCACCTTGGACAGTTTGAACACTGAAGCTTTCTTT.

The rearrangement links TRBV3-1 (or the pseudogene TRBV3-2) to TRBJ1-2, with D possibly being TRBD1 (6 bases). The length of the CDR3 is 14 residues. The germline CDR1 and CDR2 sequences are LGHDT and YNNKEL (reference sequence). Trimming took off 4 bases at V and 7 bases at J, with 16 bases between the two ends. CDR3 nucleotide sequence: TGTGCCAGCAGCCCGAAAAACCTCAGGGGTGGCTACACCTTC. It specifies CASSPKNLRGGYTF.

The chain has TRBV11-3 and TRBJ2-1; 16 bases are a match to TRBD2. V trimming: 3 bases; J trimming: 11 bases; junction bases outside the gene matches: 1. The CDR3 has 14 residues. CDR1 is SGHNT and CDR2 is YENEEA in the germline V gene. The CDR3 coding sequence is TGTGCCAGCAGCTTGGGACTAGCGGGAGGGCAGCAGTTCTTC. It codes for CASSLGLAGGQQFF.

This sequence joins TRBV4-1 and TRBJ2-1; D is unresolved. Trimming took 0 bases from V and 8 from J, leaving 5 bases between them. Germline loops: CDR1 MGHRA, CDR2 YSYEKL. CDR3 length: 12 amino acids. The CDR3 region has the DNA TGCGCCAGCAGCCAAGAGGCCCATGAGCAGTTCTTC. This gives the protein CASSQEAHEQFF.

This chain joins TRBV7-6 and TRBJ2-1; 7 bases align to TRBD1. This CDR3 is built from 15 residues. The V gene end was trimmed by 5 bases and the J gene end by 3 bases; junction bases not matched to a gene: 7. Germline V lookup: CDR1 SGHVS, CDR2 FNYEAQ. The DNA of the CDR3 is TGTGCCAGCAGCCAGGGACAGATAATCTACAATGAGCAGTTCTTC. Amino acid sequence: CASSQGQIIYNEQFF.

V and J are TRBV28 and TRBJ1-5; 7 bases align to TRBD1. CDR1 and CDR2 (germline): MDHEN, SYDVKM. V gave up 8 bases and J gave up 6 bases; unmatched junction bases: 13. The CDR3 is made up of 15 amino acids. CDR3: CASSIQQGYGQPQHF. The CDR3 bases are TGTGCCAGCTCTATCCAACAGGGGTACGGTCAGCCCCAGCATTTT.

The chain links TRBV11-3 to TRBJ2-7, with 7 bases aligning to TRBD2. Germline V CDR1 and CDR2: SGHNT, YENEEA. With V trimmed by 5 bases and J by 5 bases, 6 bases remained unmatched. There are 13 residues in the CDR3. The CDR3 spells CASSRSGTHEQYF. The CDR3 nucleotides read TGTGCCAGCAGCAGGAGCGGGACCCACGAGCAGTACTTC. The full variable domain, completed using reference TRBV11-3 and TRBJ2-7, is EAGVVQSPRYKIIEKKQPVAFWCNPISGHNTLYWYLQNLGQGPELLIRYENEEAVDDSQLPKDRFSAERLKGVDSTLKIQPAELGDSAVYLCASSRSGTHEQYFGPGTRLTVT.

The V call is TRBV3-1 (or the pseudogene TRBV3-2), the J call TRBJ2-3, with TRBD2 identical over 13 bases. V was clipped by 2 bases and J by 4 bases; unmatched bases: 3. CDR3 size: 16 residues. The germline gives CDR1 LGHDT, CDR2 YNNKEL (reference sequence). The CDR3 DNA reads TGTGCCAGCAGCCAACCACTAGCGGGAGGGCCAGATACGCAGTATTTT. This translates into CASSQPLAGGPDTQYF.

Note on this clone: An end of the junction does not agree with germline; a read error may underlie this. CDR3 bases: TGTGCTAGCAGCCGCGACAGGGGTGGCGAGCAGTACTTC. Amino acids: CASSRDRGGEQYF. The V and J genes are TRBV7-7 and TRBJ2-7; 8 bases are shared with TRBD1. Germline V gene lookup returns CDR1 SSHAT and CDR2 FNYEAQ (reference sequence). There are 13 residues in the CDR3. Complete variable domain (other parts from reference TRBV7-7 and TRBJ2-7): GAGVSQSPRYKVTKRGQDVTLRCDPISSHATLYWYQQALGQGPEFLTYFNYEAQPDKSGLPSDRFSAERPEGSISTLTIQRTEQRDSAMYRCASSRDRGGEQYFGPGTRLTVT.

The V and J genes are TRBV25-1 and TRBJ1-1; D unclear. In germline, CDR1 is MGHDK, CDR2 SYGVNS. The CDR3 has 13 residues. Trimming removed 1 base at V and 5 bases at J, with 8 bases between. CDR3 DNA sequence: TGTGCCAGCAGTGAATTTGGGCGTACTGAAGCTTTCTTT. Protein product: CASSEFGRTEAFF. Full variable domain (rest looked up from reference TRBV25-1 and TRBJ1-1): EADIYQTPRYLVIGTGKKITLECSQTMGHDKMYWYQQDPGMELHLIHYSYGVNSTEKGDLSSESTVSRIRTEHFPLTLESARPSHTSQYLCASSEFGRTEAFFGQGTRLTVV.

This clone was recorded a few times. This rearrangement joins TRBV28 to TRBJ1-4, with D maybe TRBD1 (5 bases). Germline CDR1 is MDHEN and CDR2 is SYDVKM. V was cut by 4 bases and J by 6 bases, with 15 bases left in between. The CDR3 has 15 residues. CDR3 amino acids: CASSSDRAVDEKLFF. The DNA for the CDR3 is TGTGCCAGCAGTTCCGACAGAGCTGTAGATGAAAAACTGTTTTTT.

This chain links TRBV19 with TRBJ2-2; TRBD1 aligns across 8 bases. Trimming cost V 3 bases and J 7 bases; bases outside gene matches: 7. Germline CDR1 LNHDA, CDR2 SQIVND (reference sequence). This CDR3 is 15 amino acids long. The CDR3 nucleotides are TGTGCCAGTAGTATCTCGGGACAGGTCGGCGGGGAGCTGTTTTTT. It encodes CASSISGQVGGELFF.

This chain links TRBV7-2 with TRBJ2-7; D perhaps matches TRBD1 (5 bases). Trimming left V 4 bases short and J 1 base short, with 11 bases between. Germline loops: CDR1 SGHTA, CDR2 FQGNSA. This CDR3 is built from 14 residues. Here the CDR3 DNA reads TGTGCCAGCAGCTCCACAGGAGCATCCTACGAGCAGTACTTC. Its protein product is CASSSTGASYEQYF.

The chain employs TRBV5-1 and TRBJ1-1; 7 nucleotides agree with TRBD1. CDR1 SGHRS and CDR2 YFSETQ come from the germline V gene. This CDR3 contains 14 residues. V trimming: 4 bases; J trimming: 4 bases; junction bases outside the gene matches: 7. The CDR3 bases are TGCGCCAGCAGCATAGGGGGCGCGGGCACTGAAGCTTTCTTT. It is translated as CASSIGGAGTEAFF.

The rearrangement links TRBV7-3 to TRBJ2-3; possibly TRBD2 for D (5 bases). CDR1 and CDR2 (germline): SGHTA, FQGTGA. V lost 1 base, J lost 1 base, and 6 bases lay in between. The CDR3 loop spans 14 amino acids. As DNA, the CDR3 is TGTGCCAGCAGCTTAAACGGGGGCACAGATACGCAGTATTTT. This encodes CASSLNGGTDTQYF.

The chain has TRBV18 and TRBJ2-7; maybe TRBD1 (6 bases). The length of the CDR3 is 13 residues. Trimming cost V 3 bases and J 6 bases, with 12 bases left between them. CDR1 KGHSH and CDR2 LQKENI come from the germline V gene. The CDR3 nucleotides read TGTGCCAGCTCACCCGACAGGCCCCTCGAGCAGTACTTC. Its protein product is CASSPDRPLEQYF. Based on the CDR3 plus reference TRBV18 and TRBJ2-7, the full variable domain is NAGVMQNPRHLVRRRGQEARLRCSPMKGHSHVYWYRQLPEEGLKFMVYLQKENIIDESGMPKERFSAEFPKEGPSILRIQQVVRGDSAAYFCASSPDRPLEQYFGPGTRLTVT.

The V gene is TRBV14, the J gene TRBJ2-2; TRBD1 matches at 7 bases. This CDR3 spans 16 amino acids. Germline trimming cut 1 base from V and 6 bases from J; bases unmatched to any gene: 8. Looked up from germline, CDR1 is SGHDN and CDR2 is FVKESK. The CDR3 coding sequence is TGTGCCAGCAGCCAAGCCCCACAGGGGATCTCCGGGGAGCTGTTTTTT. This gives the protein CASSQAPQGISGELFF.

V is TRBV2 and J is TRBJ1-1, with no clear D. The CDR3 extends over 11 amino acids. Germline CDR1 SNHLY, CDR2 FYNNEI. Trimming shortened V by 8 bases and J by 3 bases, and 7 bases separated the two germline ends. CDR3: CASFADTEAFF. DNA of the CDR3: TGTGCCAGCTTCGCAGACACTGAAGCTTTCTTT.

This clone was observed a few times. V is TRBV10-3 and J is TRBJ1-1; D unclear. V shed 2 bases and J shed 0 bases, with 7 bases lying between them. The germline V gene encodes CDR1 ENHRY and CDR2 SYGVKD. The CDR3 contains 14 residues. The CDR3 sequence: CAISERGMNTEAFF. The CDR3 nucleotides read TGTGCCATCAGTGAGCGAGGGATGAACACTGAAGCTTTCTTT.

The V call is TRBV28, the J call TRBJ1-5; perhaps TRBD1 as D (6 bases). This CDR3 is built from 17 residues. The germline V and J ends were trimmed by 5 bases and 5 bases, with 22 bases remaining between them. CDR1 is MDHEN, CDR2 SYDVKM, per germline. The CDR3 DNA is TGTGCCAGCAGTATACTCGATCTCAGGGGTCCACATCAGCCCCAGCATTTT. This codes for CASSILDLRGPHQPQHF.

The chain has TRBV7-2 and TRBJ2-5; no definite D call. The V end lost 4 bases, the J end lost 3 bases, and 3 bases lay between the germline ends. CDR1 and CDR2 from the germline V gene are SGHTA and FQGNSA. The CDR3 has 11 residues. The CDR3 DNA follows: TGTGCCAGCAGCTCCGAAGAGACCCAGTACTTC. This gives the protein CASSSEETQYF.